A single TCR beta chain is shown here with its context. The antigen remains unidentified. This specimen belongs to a study of T cell clonotyping in hematopoietic cell transplantation. The CDR3 consists of 11 residues. CDR1 and CDR2 (germline): SQVTM, ANQGSEA. Trimming removed 6 bases from V and 6 bases from J, with 12 bases in between. Study-wide findings and caveats: After transplant, recipient diversity fell while pathologically expanded clonotypes grew through day 180.

TCRdb's table, derived via immunoSEQ multiplex PCR, lists solely in-frame clones and lacks some. The table shows roughly 40,000 clones, with roughly 96% occurring only once. The chain joins TRBV29-1 to TRBJ2-7, with a weak D call TRBD1 (5 bases). This sequence originates from a man under 40 in good health. Some clones in this sample may be carry-over from other donors' samples. What was sequenced was peripheral blood mononuclear cells. The CDR3 protein is CSVGSRVEQYF. The CDR3 nucleotides read TGCAGCGTGGGGTCCAGGGTCGAGCAGTACTTC.